This passage covers 21 T cell receptor beta chains from one sample sequenced in a study of T cells in Graves' hyperthyroidism and ophthalmopathy. TCR beta CDR3 region amplification was performed from RNA transcripts. Primed by the HTBI set, a first-round RT-PCR was run on the TCR CDR3. TCRdb recomputed calls from the multiplex PCR reads with MiXCR, one row per CDR3 protein. Counted here are fewer than 700,000 distinct CDR3 sequences, 15% to 20% occurring once; the ten biggest clones make up 3.8%. Specimen: blood. These receptor sequences come from a woman younger than 45 with Graves' hyperthyroidism.

This clonotype was picked up many times. The chain employs TRBV6-1 and TRBJ2-5; perhaps TRBD1 as D (6 bases). Trimming stripped 6 bases from V and 0 bases from J, with 20 bases between. The CDR3 covers 17 residues. CDR1 and CDR2 (germline): MNHNS, SASEGT. Written as DNA, the CDR3 is TGTGCCAGCAGACCGTGGACAGACCAGTTAAACCAAGAGACCCAGTACTTC. Its translation: CASRPWTDQLNQETQYF.

This chain links TRBV5-1 with TRBJ1-1; 7 nucleotides line up with TRBD1. Trimming cost V 0 bases and J 11 bases; bases outside gene matches: 4. This CDR3 contains 12 residues. Germline-derived CDR1 and CDR2 are SGHRS and YFSETQ. The CDR3 loop reads CASSLEGAPAFF. CDR3 coding DNA: TGCGCCAGCAGCTTGGAGGGGGCGCCGGCTTTCTTT.

This clonotype has a handful of counts. The chain uses TRBV12-3 or TRBV12-4 and TRBJ2-7; D ambiguous. Trimming removed 6 bases at V and 5 bases at J, with 17 bases between. The CDR3 consists of 14 residues. CDR3 bases: TGTGCCAGCAGCACCTCATATAGAGTCGACGAGCAGTACTTC. This encodes CASSTSYRVDEQYF.

This clonotype was detected ten times or more. J is TRBJ1-1 and V is TRBV11-2; the D gene is possibly TRBD1 (5 bases). Germline assignment: CDR1 SGHAT and CDR2 FQNNGV. Trimming removed 4 bases from V and 8 bases from J, with 17 bases in between. This CDR3 is built from 14 residues. The CDR3 sequence: CASSSGGRWGEAFF. DNA for the CDR3: TGTGCCAGCAGCTCGGGAGGACGCTGGGGGGAAGCTTTCTTT. The full variable domain, with the rest looked up from reference TRBV11-2 and TRBJ1-1, is EAGVAQSPRYKIIEKRQSVAFWCNPISGHATLYWYQQILGQGPKLLIQFQNNGVVDDSQLPKDRFSAERLKGVDSTLKIQPAKLEDSAVYLCASSSGGRWGEAFFGQGTRLTVV.

This clonotype has a count of ten or more. This rearrangement joins TRBV20-1 to TRBJ2-5; TRBD2 might be the D (6 bases). From germline, CDR1 is DFQATT and CDR2 SNEGSKA (reference sequence). V was cut by 2 bases and J by 2 bases, with 15 bases left in between. CDR3 length: 15 residues. The CDR3 nucleotides are TGCAGTGCTAGACCCCGCCTAGCGACTCAAGAGACCCAGTACTTC. Translating it yields CSARPRLATQETQYF.

The chain recombines TRBV5-1 with TRBJ2-7; D is possibly TRBD1 (5 bases). This CDR3 contains 14 residues. CDR1 and CDR2 (germline): SGHRS, YFSETQ. Trimming left V 0 bases short and J 5 bases short, with 12 bases between. The CDR3 nucleotides read TGCGCCAGCAGCTTGGGGCAGGGTCTCGACGAGCAGTACTTC. It specifies CASSLGQGLDEQYF.

This chain uses TRBV14 with TRBJ1-4; no clear D. CDR3 length: 19 residues. Deletions cut 0 bases from V and 4 bases from J, with 21 bases between. The germline V gene has CDR1 SGHDN and CDR2 FVKESK. CDR3 protein: CASSQDPGVGWQVNEKLFF. In nucleotides, the CDR3 is TGTGCCAGCAGCCAAGATCCAGGTGTCGGGTGGCAAGTTAATGAAAAACTGTTTTTT.

There are a few counts of this clonotype. V is TRBV9 and J is TRBJ1-3; possibly TRBD1 for D (5 bases). Germline CDR1 SGDLS, CDR2 YYNGEE. The CDR3 covers 15 residues. Between the trimmed V and J ends, which lost 0 bases and 0 bases, there was a span of 7 bases. DNA for the CDR3: TGTGCCAGCAGCGTAGCTGACAGCTCTGGAAACACCATATATTTT. Translating gives CASSVADSSGNTIYF.

The chain links TRBV28 to TRBJ1-1, with unresolved D. Trimming took off 6 bases at V and 4 bases at J, with 9 bases between the two ends. Looked up from germline, CDR1 is MDHEN and CDR2 is SYDVKM. The CDR3 has 12 residues. The CDR3 coding sequence is TGTGCCAGCAGGGGGTCCCTCACTGAAGCTTTCTTT. This encodes CASRGSLTEAFF. Full variable domain (outside the CDR3, taken from reference TRBV28 and TRBJ1-1): DVKVTQSSRYLVKRTGEKVFLECVQDMDHENMFWYRQDPGLGLRLIYFSYDVKMKEKGDIPEGYSVSREKKERFSLILESASTNQTSMYLCASRGSLTEAFFGQGTRLTVV.

For this clonotype: At one end the junction does not follow the germline gene, possibly because of a read error. The chain joins TRBV4-2 to TRBJ2-1, with 10 positions matching TRBD2. CDR1 and CDR2 (germline): LGHNA, YNFKEQ. CDR3 length equals 15 residues. CDR3 DNA sequence: TGTGCCAGCATCCAAGGACTAGCGGATTACAATGAGCAGTTCTTC. Its translation is CASIQGLADYNEQFF.

This chain links TRBV3-1 with TRBJ2-5, with 7 bases fitting TRBD2. CDR1 is LGHDT and CDR2 is YNNKEL in the germline V gene (reference sequence). This CDR3 has 15 residues. The V and J ends lost 0 bases and 9 bases, in that order; junction bases with no gene match: 10. The CDR3 protein is CASSQDQEGGMAQYF. The CDR3 coding sequence is TGTGCCAGCAGCCAAGACCAGGAGGGAGGGATGGCCCAGTACTTC.

This clonotype showed up many times. J is TRBJ2-7 and V is TRBV20-1; unclear D gene. V was trimmed by 1 base and J by 3 bases, leaving 10 bases between them. Germline values: CDR1 DFQATT, CDR2 SNEGSKA (reference sequence). This CDR3 spans 13 amino acids. CDR3 sequence: CSARGKNHYEQYF. CDR3 nucleotides: TGCAGTGCTAGAGGCAAGAACCACTACGAGCAGTACTTC.

This clonotype has just a few counts. This may be a read error: a much more frequent sequence differs by one nucleotide. This chain uses TRBV2 with TRBJ2-3; D is possibly TRBD1 or TRBD2 (5 bases each). The germline V gene encodes CDR1 SNHLY and CDR2 FYNNEI. The CDR3 length is 14 residues. The CDR3 sequence is CVSSAVGPTDTQYF. The DNA of the CDR3 is TGTGTCAGCAGTGCAGTGGGACCCACAGATACGCAGTATTTT. Full variable domain (outside the CDR3, taken from reference TRBV2 and TRBJ2-3): EPEVTQTPSHQVTQMGQEVILRCVPISNHLYFYWYRQILGQKVEFLVSFYNNEISEKSEIFDDQFSVERPDGSNFTLKIRSTKLEDSAMYFCVSSAVGPTDTQYFGPGTRLTVL.

This chain links TRBV28 with TRBJ1-3; the D is unclear. Germline CDR1 reads MDHEN; CDR2 reads SYDVKM. This CDR3 has 13 amino acids. Trimming pared 5 bases from V and 9 bases from J, leaving 14 bases between. CDR3 in DNA: TGTGCCAGCAGTCTTCCCCCCCCAAGCACCATATATTTT. Translation gives CASSLPPPSTIYF. The full variable domain, with the rest looked up from reference TRBV28 and TRBJ1-3, is DVKVTQSSRYLVKRTGEKVFLECVQDMDHENMFWYRQDPGLGLRLIYFSYDVKMKEKGDIPEGYSVSREKKERFSLILESASTNQTSMYLCASSLPPPSTIYFGEGSWLTVV.

The chain recombines TRBV5-1 with TRBJ1-1; a weak D match, TRBD1 (5 bases). There are 13 residues in the CDR3. V lost 8 bases, J lost 6 bases, and 17 bases lay in between. The germline gives CDR1 SGHRS, CDR2 YFSETQ. CDR3: CARPTARTSEAFF. Written as DNA, the CDR3 is TGCGCCAGGCCGACAGCTAGAACGTCTGAAGCTTTCTTT.

The V and J genes are TRBV6-1 and TRBJ1-2; D is possibly TRBD1 (6 bases). The CDR3 length is 13 residues. Trimming removed 10 bases from V and 2 bases from J, with 14 bases in between. Germline assignment: CDR1 MNHNS and CDR2 SASEGT. The CDR3 sequence is CAIHREFNYGYTF. The CDR3 DNA reads as TGTGCCATTCACAGGGAGTTCAACTATGGCTACACCTTC.

The rearrangement links TRBV4-3 to TRBJ2-5; the D gene is possibly TRBD2 (5 bases). The CDR3 loop spans 11 amino acids. Germline CDR1 and CDR2: LGHNA and YSLEER. CDR3 in DNA: TGCCCGCACGCCGCGGAGGCGACCCAGTACTTC. Protein: CPHAAEATQYF.

This clonotype was counted ten times or more. The rearrangement links TRBV29-1 to TRBJ2-3; tentative D call: TRBD1 (5 bases). Germline V lookup: CDR1 SQVTM, CDR2 ANQGSEA. Trimming stripped 5 bases from V and 2 bases from J, with 14 bases between. The CDR3 is 14 residues long. The CDR3 loop is CSVWTLWDTDTQYF. CDR3 in DNA: TGCAGCGTTTGGACACTCTGGGACACAGATACGCAGTATTTT.

This clonotype was picked up many times. The J gene is TRBJ2-1, the V gene TRBV18; D might be TRBD2 (5 bases). The V gene lost 4 bases and the J gene lost 3 bases, with 10 bases spanning the gap. CDR1 and CDR2 (germline): KGHSH, LQKENI. The CDR3 loop spans 14 amino acids. The CDR3 loop reads CASSLVDYYNEQFF. The DNA for the CDR3 is TGTGCCAGCTCACTAGTAGACTACTACAATGAGCAGTTCTTC.

This clonotype was counted a few times. The rearrangement links TRBV4-1 to TRBJ1-1; D perhaps matches TRBD1 (6 bases). Deletions cut 4 bases from V and 4 bases from J, with 10 bases between. This CDR3 region has 13 residues. Germline values: CDR1 MGHRA, CDR2 YSYEKL. As DNA, the CDR3 is TGCGCCAGCAGCCGGAGGGGGTCCACTGAAGCTTTCTTT. This encodes CASSRRGSTEAFF.

This clonotype was counted between two and nine times. The chain couples TRBV6-5 to TRBJ1-3; 8 bases are shared with TRBD1. Trimming removed 0 bases from V and 1 base from J; junction bases left unmatched: 2. The germline CDR1 and CDR2 sequences are MNHEY and SVGAGI. The CDR3 spans 16 residues. In nucleotides, the CDR3 is TGTGCCAGCAGTTACTCTGGACAGGGATCTGGAAACACCATATATTTT. This encodes CASSYSGQGSGNTIYF.